A single sample gave rise to the 18 T cell receptor beta chains below, sequenced in a study of shared clonotypes between healthy human individuals. Here immunoSEQ multiplex PCR was the method, and the copy in TCRdb shows in-frame clones only, minus some. The sample includes roughly 2,000,000 clones, over 85% of them seen just once. Naive-designated CD8 cells lacked CD45RO, were positively enriched for CCR7, and omitted terminally differentiated effector memory CD45RA+ cells. The sequenced sample consisted of naive CD8+ T cells from PBMCs. Every receptor here comes from a man younger than 35 in good health. Some clones in this sample may be carry-over from other donors' samples.

The chain uses TRBV27 and TRBJ2-1; perhaps TRBD1 as D (6 bases). With 5 bases removed from V and 5 bases from J, the gap between germline ends came to 19 bases. CDR1 is MNHEY and CDR2 is SMNVEV in the germline V gene (reference sequence). The CDR3 spans 16 residues. This CDR3 reads CASSGTGTLTNNEQFF. CDR3 DNA sequence: TGTGCCAGCAGTGGTACCGGGACACTGACGAACAATGAGCAGTTCTTC.

The chain employs TRBV5-6 and TRBJ2-7, with TRBD1 matching 7 bases. The germline V gene encodes CDR1 SGHDT and CDR2 YYEEEE. Germline trimming cut 0 bases from V and 3 bases from J; bases unmatched to any gene: 3. This CDR3 has 14 residues. For the CDR3, the DNA is TGTGCCAGCAGCTTGGTTCCAGGGGGCTACGAGCAGTACTTC. Residues: CASSLVPGGYEQYF. The full variable domain, its missing parts supplied by reference TRBV5-6 and TRBJ2-7, is DAGVTQSPTHLIKTRGQQVTLRCSPKSGHDTVSWYQQALGQGPQFIFQYYEEEERQRGNFPDRFSGHQFPNYSSELNVNALLLGDSALYLCASSLVPGGYEQYFGPGTRLTVT.

The CDR3 DNA reads TGCAGCGGGACAGGGTTCACCGGGGAGCTGTTTTTT. This codes for CSGTGFTGELFF. The rearrangement joins TRBV29-1 to TRBJ2-2, with TRBD1 identical over 8 bases. With V trimmed by 7 bases and J by 4 bases, 2 bases remained unmatched. Germline loops: CDR1 SQVTM, CDR2 ANQGSEA. The CDR3 has 12 residues.

The rearrangement uses TRBV28 and TRBJ2-5, with 7 bases fitting TRBD2. Germline values: CDR1 MDHEN, CDR2 SYDVKM. V lost 2 bases, J lost 4 bases, and 1 base stayed unmatched. The CDR3 length is 13 residues. The CDR3 loop is CASSLGEGETQYF. CDR3 DNA sequence: TGTGCCAGCAGTTTAGGGGAGGGAGAGACCCAGTACTTC.

The chain recombines TRBV28 with TRBJ2-1; D remains unclear. The CDR3 has 18 amino acids. The V gene's germline CDR1 is MDHEN and CDR2 SYDVKM. V shed 3 bases and J shed 4 bases, with 22 bases lying between them. CDR3: CASSFPWAAPGQYNEQFF. The CDR3 DNA reads TGTGCCAGCAGTTTCCCGTGGGCTGCCCCGGGCCAATACAATGAGCAGTTCTTC.

The rearrangement uses TRBV27 and TRBJ2-2; D is perhaps TRBD1 (7 bases). V lost 11 bases and J 4 bases, leaving 20 bases between the germline ends. Germline values: CDR1 MNHEY, CDR2 SMNVEV (reference sequence). This CDR3 spans 15 amino acids. CDR3 DNA: TGTGCCTCGAGTCCCCGACAGGGAGGCACCGGGGAGCTGTTTTTT. Translated: CASSPRQGGTGELFF.

This rearrangement joins TRBV28 to TRBJ2-1, with TRBD1 matching over 8 bases. Germline values: CDR1 MDHEN, CDR2 SYDVKM. This CDR3 is built from 14 residues. J gave up 5 bases and V 6 bases, and 6 bases lay outside the gene matches. CDR3 sequence reads: CASSPDRVDNEQFF. The CDR3 DNA reads as TGTGCCAGCAGCCCGGACAGGGTGGACAATGAGCAGTTCTTC.

The chain joins TRBV7-8 to TRBJ1-2; D gene unclear. The germline CDR1 and CDR2 sequences are SGHVS and FQNEAQ. There are 15 residues in the CDR3. V shed 0 bases and J shed 8 bases, with 16 bases lying between them. CDR3 residues: CASSLAVGRVEGYTF. The CDR3, as DNA: TGTGCCAGCAGCTTAGCGGTCGGGAGGGTTGAGGGCTACACCTTC. Full variable domain (outside the CDR3, taken from reference TRBV7-8 and TRBJ1-2): GAGVSQSPRYKVAKRGQDVALRCDPISGHVSLFWYQQALGQGPEFLTYFQNEAQLDKSGLPSDRFFAERPEGSVSTLKIQRTQQEDSAVYLCASSLAVGRVEGYTFGSGTRLTVV.

As regards this clone: Other DNA sequences in this sample translate to the same CDR3. The rearrangement links TRBV28 to TRBJ2-7; the match to TRBD2 covers 7 bases. Trimming at V came to 2 bases and at J to 4 bases, leaving 2 bases not matched to a gene. The CDR3 is made up of 13 amino acids. Germline CDR1 reads MDHEN; CDR2 reads SYDVKM. The CDR3 DNA reads TGTGCCAGCAGTTTAGCGGGGGTTTACGAGCAGTACTTC. Translating it yields CASSLAGVYEQYF.

The CDR3 nucleotides are TGTGCCAGCGGGACAGTTTCCTACGAGCAGTACTTC. Protein product: CASGTVSYEQYF. The genes are TRBV21-1 and TRBJ2-7; the table's D call, TRBD1, has no DNA check behind it. TRBV21-1 is a listed pseudogene. The CDR3 totals 12 residues.

The V call is TRBV6-5, the J call TRBJ2-3; D possibly corresponds to TRBD2 (6 bases). The CDR3 is 14 amino acids. Trimming left V 6 bases short and J 4 bases short, with 14 bases between. Germline V CDR1 and CDR2: MNHEY, SVGAGI. CDR3 amino acids: CASSLWRESDTQYF. DNA of the CDR3: TGTGCCAGCAGCCTATGGCGGGAATCAGATACGCAGTATTTT.

The gene calls are TRBV27 and TRBJ2-1, with TRBD2 matching over 9 bases. The V and J ends lost 2 bases and 9 bases, in that order; junction bases with no gene match: 8. The CDR3 covers 15 residues. Looked up from germline, CDR1 is MNHEY and CDR2 is SMNVEV (reference sequence). The CDR3 reads CASSLDGGRAAEQFF. Here the CDR3 DNA reads TGTGCCAGCAGTTTAGATGGCGGGAGGGCCGCTGAGCAGTTCTTC.

This chain connects TRBV13 to TRBJ2-7; D perhaps matches TRBD1 (6 bases). V gave up 1 base and J gave up 4 bases, with 20 bases separating them. CDR1 is PRHDT and CDR2 is FYEKMQ in the germline V gene (reference sequence). This CDR3 is built from 17 residues. The CDR3: CASSLEGGRAEAYEQYF. CDR3 DNA: TGTGCCAGCAGCTTAGAAGGGGGACGGGCTGAGGCTTACGAGCAGTACTTC.

The chain employs TRBV19 and TRBJ2-1; D may be TRBD2 (6 bases). The length of the CDR3 is 15 residues. V lost 9 bases and J 4 bases, leaving 19 bases between the germline ends. Germline lookup yields CDR1 LNHDA and CDR2 SQIVND (reference sequence). DNA of the CDR3: TGTGCCAGCAGATCGGGCCTGGGGGGATACAATGAGCAGTTCTTC. Protein sequence: CASRSGLGGYNEQFF.

The rearrangement links TRBV5-1 to TRBJ2-2; D unclear. The CDR3 contains 16 residues. Looked up from germline, CDR1 is SGHRS and CDR2 is YFSETQ. The V and J ends lost 0 bases and 4 bases respectively, with 13 bases between them. The CDR3 nucleotides read TGCGCCAGCAGCTTGGTCAGGAAGGATAGCACCGGGGAGCTGTTTTTT. Protein product: CASSLVRKDSTGELFF.

The rearrangement links TRBV15 to TRBJ2-2; no clear D gene. The CDR3 is made up of 16 amino acids. Between the trimmed V and J ends, which lost 0 bases and 6 bases, there was a span of 14 bases. CDR1 and CDR2 from the germline V gene are LNHNV and YYDKDF (reference sequence). The CDR3 nucleotides read TGTGCCACCAGCAGAGATTCGGGTTACGCGGCCGGGGAGCTGTTTTTT. The encoded protein is CATSRDSGYAAGELFF.

About this clone itself: Different DNA sequences within this sample yield the same CDR3. The rearrangement links TRBV28 to TRBJ2-7, with no clear D. This CDR3 has 11 residues. Germline V gene lookup returns CDR1 MDHEN and CDR2 SYDVKM. The V end lost 5 bases, the J end lost 3 bases, and 5 bases lay between the germline ends. The CDR3 DNA follows: TGTGCCAGCAGTCAGAACTACGAGCAGTACTTC. Its protein is CASSQNYEQYF.

The rearrangement uses TRBV5-1 and TRBJ2-2; 7 nucleotides match TRBD1. Unmatched junction bases numbered 7, after V lost 1 base and J lost 4 bases. CDR1 and CDR2 from the germline V gene are SGHRS and YFSETQ. The CDR3 sequence is 16 residues long. The DNA of the CDR3 is TGCGCCAGCAGCTTGCTTGGACAGGACGCCACCGGGGAGCTGTTTTTT. The encoded protein is CASSLLGQDATGELFF.